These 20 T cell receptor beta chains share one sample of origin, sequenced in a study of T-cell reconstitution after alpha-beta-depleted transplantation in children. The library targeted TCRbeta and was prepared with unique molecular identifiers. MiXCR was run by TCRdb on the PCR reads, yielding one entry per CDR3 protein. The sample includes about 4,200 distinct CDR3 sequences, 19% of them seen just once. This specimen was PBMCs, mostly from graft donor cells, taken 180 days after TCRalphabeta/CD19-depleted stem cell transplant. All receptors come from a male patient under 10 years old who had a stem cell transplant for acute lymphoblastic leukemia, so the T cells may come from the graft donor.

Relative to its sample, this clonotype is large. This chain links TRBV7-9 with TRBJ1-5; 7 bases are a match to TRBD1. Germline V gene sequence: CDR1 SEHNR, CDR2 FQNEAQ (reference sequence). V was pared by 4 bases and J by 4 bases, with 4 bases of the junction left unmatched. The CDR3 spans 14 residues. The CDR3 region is CASSSTQGNQPQHF. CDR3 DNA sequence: TGTGCCAGCAGCTCCACACAGGGGAATCAGCCCCAGCATTTT.

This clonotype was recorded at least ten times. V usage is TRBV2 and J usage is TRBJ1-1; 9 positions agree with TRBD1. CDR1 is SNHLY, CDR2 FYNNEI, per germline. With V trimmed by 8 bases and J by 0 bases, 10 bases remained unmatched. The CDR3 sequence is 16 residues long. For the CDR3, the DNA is TGTGCCAGCCTCTTTCAAGGGACAGGGATGAACACTGAAGCTTTCTTT. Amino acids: CASLFQGTGMNTEAFF.

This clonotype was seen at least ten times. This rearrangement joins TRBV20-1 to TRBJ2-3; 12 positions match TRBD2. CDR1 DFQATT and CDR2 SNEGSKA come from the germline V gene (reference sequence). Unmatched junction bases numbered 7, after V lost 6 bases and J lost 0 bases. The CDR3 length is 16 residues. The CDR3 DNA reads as TGCAGTGCAAAGACTAGCGGGGGCCTTAGCACAGATACGCAGTATTTT. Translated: CSAKTSGGLSTDTQYF.

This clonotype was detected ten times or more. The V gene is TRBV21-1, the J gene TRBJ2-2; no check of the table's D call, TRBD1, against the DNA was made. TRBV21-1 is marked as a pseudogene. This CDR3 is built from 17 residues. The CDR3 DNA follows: TGTGCCAGCAGCATTTTGACAGCCGCGATTGAGGCCGGGGAGCTGTTTTTT. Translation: CASSILTAAIEAGELFF.

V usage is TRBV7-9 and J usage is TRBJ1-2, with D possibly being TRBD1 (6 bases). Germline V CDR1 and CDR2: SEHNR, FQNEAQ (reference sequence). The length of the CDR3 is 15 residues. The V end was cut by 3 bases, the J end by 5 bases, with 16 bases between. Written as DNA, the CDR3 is TGTGCCAGCAGCTTCGCAGGGGCCATGGGGTATGGCTACACCTTC. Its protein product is CASSFAGAMGYGYTF.

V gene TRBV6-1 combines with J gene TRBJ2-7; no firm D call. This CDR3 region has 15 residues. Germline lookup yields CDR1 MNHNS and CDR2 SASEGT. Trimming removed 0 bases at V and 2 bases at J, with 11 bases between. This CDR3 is CASSEAAVETYEQYF. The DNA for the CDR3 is TGTGCCAGCAGTGAAGCGGCCGTTGAAACCTACGAGCAGTACTTC.

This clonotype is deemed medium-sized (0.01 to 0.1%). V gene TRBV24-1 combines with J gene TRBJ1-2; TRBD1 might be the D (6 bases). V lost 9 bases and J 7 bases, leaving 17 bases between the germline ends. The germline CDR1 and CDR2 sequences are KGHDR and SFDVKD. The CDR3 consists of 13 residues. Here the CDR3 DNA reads TGTGCCACCCAAAGCCCGGGGGCGGGTGGCTACACCTTC. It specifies CATQSPGAGGYTF.

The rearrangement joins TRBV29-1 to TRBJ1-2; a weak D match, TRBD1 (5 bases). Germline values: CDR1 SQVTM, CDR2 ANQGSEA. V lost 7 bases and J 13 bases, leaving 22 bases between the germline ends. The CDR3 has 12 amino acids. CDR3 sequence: CSARGRGEPFTF. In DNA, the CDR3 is TGCAGCGCTCGCGGTAGGGGCGAGCCCTTCACCTTC. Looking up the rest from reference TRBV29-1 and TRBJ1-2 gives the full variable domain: SAVISQKPSRDICQRGTSLTIQCQVDSQVTMMFWYRQQPGQSLTLIATANQGSEATYESGFVIDKFPISRPNLTFSTLTVSNMSPEDSSIYLCSARGRGEPFTFGSGTRLTVV.

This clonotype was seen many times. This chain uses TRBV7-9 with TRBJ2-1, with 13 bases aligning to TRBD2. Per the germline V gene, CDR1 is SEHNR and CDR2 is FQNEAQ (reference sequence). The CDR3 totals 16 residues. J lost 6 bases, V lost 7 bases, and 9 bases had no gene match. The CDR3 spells CASNQGLAGIGNEQFF. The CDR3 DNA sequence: TGTGCCAGCAACCAGGGACTAGCGGGGATAGGCAATGAGCAGTTCTTC.

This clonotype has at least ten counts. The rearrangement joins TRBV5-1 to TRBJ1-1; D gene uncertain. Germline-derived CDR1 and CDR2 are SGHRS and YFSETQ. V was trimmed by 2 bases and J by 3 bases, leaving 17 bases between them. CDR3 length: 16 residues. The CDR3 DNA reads TGCGCCAGCAGCTTTTCGCGGTGGCTGGGATACACTGAAGCTTTCTTT. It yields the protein CASSFSRWLGYTEAFF.

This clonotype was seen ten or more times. In DNA form, the CDR3 reads TGCAGTGCGGGAGGACTAGCGGCCTCCTACAATGAGCAGTTCTTC. Translated, it gives CSAGGLAASYNEQFF. The gene calls are TRBV20-1 and TRBJ2-1; 10 bases line up with TRBD2. The V segment lost 6 bases and the J segment 0 bases; nucleotides outside the gene matches: 5. This CDR3 is built from 15 residues. Germline assignment: CDR1 DFQATT and CDR2 SNEGSKA (reference sequence).

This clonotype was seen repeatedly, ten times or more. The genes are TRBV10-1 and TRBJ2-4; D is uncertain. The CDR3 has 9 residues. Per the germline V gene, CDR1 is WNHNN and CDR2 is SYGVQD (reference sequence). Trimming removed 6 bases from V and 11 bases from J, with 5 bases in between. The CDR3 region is CASRTFQYF. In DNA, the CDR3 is TGCGCCAGCAGAACATTTCAGTACTTC.

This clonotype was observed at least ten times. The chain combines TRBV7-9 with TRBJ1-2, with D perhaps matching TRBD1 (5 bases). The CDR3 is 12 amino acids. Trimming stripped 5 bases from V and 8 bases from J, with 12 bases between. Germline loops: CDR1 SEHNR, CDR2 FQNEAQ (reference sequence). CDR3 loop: CASSPAWGGYTF. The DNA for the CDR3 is TGTGCCAGCAGCCCCGCCTGGGGCGGCTACACCTTC. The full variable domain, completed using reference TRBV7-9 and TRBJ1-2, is DTGVSQNPRHKITKRGQNVTFRCDPISEHNRLYWYRQTLGQGPEFLTYFQNEAQLEKSRLLSDRFSAERPKGSFSTLEIQRTEQGDSAMYLCASSPAWGGYTFGSGTRLTVV.

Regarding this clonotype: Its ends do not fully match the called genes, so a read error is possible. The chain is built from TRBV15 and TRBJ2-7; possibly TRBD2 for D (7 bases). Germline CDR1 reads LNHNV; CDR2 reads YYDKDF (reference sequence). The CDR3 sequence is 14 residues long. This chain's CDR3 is CAISRELGGHEQYF. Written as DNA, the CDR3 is TGTGCCATCAGCAGGGAGTTGGGGGGGCACGAGCAGTACTTC.

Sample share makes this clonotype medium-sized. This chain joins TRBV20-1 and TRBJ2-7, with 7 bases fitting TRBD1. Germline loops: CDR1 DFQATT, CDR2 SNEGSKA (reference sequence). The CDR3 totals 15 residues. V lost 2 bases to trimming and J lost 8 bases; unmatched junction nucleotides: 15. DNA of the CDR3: TGCAGTGCTAGAAACCCTCGACAGGGTTTTCGGAAGCAGTACTTC. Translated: CSARNPRQGFRKQYF.

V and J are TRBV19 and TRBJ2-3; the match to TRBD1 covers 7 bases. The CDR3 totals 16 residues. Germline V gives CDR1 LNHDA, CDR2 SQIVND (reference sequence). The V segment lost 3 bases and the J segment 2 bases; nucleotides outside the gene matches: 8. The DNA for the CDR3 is TGTGCCAGTAGTATCCCCGGGACAGAGAACACAGATACGCAGTATTTT. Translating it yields CASSIPGTENTDTQYF.

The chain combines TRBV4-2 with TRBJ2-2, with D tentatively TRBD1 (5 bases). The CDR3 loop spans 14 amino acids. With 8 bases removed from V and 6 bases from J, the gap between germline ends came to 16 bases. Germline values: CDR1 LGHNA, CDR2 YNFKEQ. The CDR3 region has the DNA TGTGCCAGCGGCCCAGGGCTCCTCGCCGGGGAGCTGTTTTTT. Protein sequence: CASGPGLLAGELFF.

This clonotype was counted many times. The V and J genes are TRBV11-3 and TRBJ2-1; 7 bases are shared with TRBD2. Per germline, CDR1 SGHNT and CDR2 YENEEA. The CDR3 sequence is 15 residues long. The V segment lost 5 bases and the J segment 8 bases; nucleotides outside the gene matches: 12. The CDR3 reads CASSPTTSNDYEQFF. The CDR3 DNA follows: TGTGCCAGCAGCCCAACGACTAGCAATGATTATGAGCAGTTCTTC.

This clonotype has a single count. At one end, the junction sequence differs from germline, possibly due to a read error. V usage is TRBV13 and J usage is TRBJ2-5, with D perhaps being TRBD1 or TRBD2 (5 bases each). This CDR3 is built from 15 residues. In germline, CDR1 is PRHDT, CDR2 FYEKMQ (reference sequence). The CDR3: CASRLGWGNQETQYF. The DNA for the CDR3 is TGTGCCAGCAGGTTAGGATGGGGGAATCAAGAGACCCAGTACTTC.

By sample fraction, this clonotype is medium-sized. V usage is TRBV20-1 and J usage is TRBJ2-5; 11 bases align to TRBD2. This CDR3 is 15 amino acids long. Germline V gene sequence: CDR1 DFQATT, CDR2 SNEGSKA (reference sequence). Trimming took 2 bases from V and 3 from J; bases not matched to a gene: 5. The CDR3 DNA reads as TGCAGTGCTAGACGAACTAGCGGGAGCGAAGAGACCCAGTACTTC. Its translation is CSARRTSGSEETQYF.